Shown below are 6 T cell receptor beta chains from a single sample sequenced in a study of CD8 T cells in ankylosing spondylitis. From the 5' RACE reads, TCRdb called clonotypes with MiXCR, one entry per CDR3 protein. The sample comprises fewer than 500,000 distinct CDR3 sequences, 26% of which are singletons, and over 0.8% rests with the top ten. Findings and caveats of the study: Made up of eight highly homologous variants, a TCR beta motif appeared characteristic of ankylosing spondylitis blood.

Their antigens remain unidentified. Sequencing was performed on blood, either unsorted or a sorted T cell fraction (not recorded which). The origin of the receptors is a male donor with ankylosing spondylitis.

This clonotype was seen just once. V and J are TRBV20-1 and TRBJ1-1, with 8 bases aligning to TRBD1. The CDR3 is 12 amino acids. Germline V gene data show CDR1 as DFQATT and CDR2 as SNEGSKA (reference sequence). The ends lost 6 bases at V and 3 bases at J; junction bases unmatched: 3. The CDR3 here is CSATRGHTEAFF. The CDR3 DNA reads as TGCAGTGCAACCAGGGGGCACACTGAAGCTTTCTTT.

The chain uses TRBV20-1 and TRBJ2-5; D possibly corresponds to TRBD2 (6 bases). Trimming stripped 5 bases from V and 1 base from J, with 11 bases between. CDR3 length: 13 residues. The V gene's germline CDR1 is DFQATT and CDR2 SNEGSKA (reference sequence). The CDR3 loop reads CSAETAGQETQYF. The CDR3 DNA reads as TGCAGTGCTGAAACAGCGGGCCAAGAGACCCAGTACTTC.

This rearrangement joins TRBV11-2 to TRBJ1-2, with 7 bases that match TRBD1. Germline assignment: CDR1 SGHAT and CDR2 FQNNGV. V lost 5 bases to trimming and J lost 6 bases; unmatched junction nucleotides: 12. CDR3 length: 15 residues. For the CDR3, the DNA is TGTGCCAGCAGCCAGAGGGGACAGAGGCCTGATGGCTACACCTTC. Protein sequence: CASSQRGQRPDGYTF.

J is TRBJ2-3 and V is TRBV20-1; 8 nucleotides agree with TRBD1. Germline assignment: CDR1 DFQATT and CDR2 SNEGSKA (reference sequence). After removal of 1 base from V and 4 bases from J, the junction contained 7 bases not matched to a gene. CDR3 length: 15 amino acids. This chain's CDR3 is CSARALRGLADTQYF. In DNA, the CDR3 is TGCAGTGCTAGAGCGCTCAGGGGGCTTGCAGATACGCAGTATTTT.

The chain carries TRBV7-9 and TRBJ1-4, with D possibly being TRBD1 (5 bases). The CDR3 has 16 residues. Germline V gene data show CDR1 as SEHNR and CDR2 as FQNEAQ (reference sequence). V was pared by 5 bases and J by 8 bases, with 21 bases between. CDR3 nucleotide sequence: TGTGCCAGCAGCCCGAGATCCGGGACGTGGGGAGAAAAACTGTTTTTT. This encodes CASSPRSGTWGEKLFF.

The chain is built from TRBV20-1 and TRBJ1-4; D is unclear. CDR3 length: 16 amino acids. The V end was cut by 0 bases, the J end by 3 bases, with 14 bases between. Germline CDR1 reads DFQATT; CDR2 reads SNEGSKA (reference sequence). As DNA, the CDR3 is TGCAGTGCTAGAGAGATACACGCGGGAGCTAATGAAAAACTGTTTTTT. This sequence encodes CSAREIHAGANEKLFF.